This paragraph reports one TCR beta chain. Antigen: not known. CDR3 length: 16 amino acids. V lost 4 bases and J lost 3; bases outside the gene matches: 3. The germline CDR1 and CDR2 sequences are SGDLS and YYNGEE. This specimen comes from a study of cytomegalovirus exposure and HLA in healthy donors. General study points: In the 90 to 150 validation repertoires, about 95% of cluster scores exceeded 0, per a later analysis.

Libraries were prepared by immunoSEQ multiplex PCR; TCRdb keeps only in-frame clonotypes and omits some of them. Among about 150,000 clones listed, about 88% were seen once. The chain combines TRBV9 with TRBJ2-3, with 15 positions matching TRBD2. This TCR was sampled from a man aged 18 to 30 in good health and CMV-seropositive. Sequenced input: PBMCs. The CDR3 DNA reads TGTGCCAGCAGCTCGGGACTAGCGGGAGGAACAGATACGCAGTATTTT. Residues: CASSSGLAGGTDTQYF.